A single sample gave rise to the 24 T cell receptor beta chains below, sequenced in a study of blood T cell repertoires in COVID-19. The data were produced by immunoSEQ multiplex PCR, yet TCRdb's version contains in-frame clones alone and is incomplete. The sample consists of approximately 65,000 clones, roughly 84% of them appearing once. Sequencing used peripheral blood. The receptors here all came from a man over 45 with acute or convalescent COVID-19.

This chain connects TRBV3-1 (or the pseudogene TRBV3-2) to TRBJ1-6; 10 bases map to TRBD1. V gave up 7 bases and J gave up 7 bases; unmatched junction bases: 7. This CDR3 comprises 15 residues. Germline assignment: CDR1 LGHDT and CDR2 YNNKEL (reference sequence). Here the CDR3 DNA reads TGTGCCAGCAAGCCTGAGGACAGGGGGAATTCACCCCTCCACTTT. Its protein product is CASKPEDRGNSPLHF.

V and J are TRBV6-5 and TRBJ1-5; D is uncertain. Looked up from germline, CDR1 is MNHEY and CDR2 is SVGAGI. The CDR3 is made up of 14 amino acids. V was trimmed by 5 bases and J by 2 bases, leaving 10 bases between them. DNA for the CDR3: TGTGCCAGCAGTAACGGGGTAGGCAATCAGCCCCAGCATTTT. It yields the protein CASSNGVGNQPQHF.

The J gene is TRBJ1-2, the V gene TRBV28; D perhaps matches TRBD1 (5 bases). Trimming removed 4 bases from V and 4 bases from J, with 22 bases in between. The germline V gene has CDR1 MDHEN and CDR2 SYDVKM. This CDR3 comprises 17 residues. CDR3 DNA: TGTGCCAGCAGTTCCCCCAGGGTCTTGGGACTTGGCTATGGCTACACCTTC. It is translated as CASSSPRVLGLGYGYTF.

The CDR3 DNA follows: TGTGCCAGTAGTCCCGGGACAGGGGGCTACAATGAGCAGTTCTTC. As protein: CASSPGTGGYNEQFF. V usage is TRBV19 and J usage is TRBJ2-1; 11 bases are shared with TRBD1. Germline V gene lookup returns CDR1 LNHDA and CDR2 SQIVND (reference sequence). CDR3 length: 15 amino acids. V was pared by 5 bases and J by 3 bases, with 3 bases of the junction left unmatched.

This clone appeared once. The rearrangement uses TRBV12-3 or TRBV12-4 and TRBJ2-7; D is perhaps TRBD1 (5 bases). V lost 2 bases and J 6 bases, leaving 8 bases between the germline ends. The CDR3 sequence is 12 residues long. CDR3 sequence: CASSLSGFEQYF. The CDR3, as DNA: TGTGCCAGCAGTTTATCAGGGTTCGAGCAGTACTTC.

The gene calls are TRBV7-9 and TRBJ2-7; TRBD2 agrees at 9 bases. The CDR3 runs 17 residues. V gave up 0 bases and J gave up 3 bases; unmatched junction bases: 9. Germline values: CDR1 SEHNR, CDR2 FQNEAQ (reference sequence). CDR3 amino acids: CASSLAPTLAGNYEQYF. For the CDR3, the DNA is TGTGCCAGCAGCTTAGCCCCTACTCTAGCGGGAAACTACGAGCAGTACTTC.

This chain connects TRBV19 to TRBJ1-2; maybe TRBD1 (6 bases). CDR1 and CDR2 from the germline V gene are LNHDA and SQIVND (reference sequence). The CDR3 contains 16 residues. Trimming pared 4 bases from V and 7 bases from J, leaving 22 bases between. CDR3 sequence (DNA): TGTGCCAGTAGTACCACCCTAACGCAGGGGTTTGGTGGCTACACCTTC. This gives the protein CASSTTLTQGFGGYTF.

This clone was seen once. The sample carries other DNA sequences with the same CDR3. The chain is built from TRBV7-9 and TRBJ2-1; unclear D gene. V was trimmed by 4 bases and J by 4 bases, leaving 5 bases between them. This CDR3 spans 12 amino acids. Germline CDR1 is SEHNR and CDR2 is FQNEAQ (reference sequence). DNA for the CDR3: TGTGCCAGCAGCTCGTATTACAATGAGCAGTTCTTC. Residues: CASSSYYNEQFF.

DNA for the CDR3: TGTGCCAGCAGCCCGCCCTTAAGACTAGCCACCGGGGAGCAGTTCTTC. Amino acid sequence: CASSPPLRLATGEQFF. The chain is built from TRBV7-9 and TRBJ2-1; 7 nucleotides agree with TRBD2. CDR1 and CDR2 from the germline V gene are SEHNR and FQNEAQ (reference sequence). The V segment lost 5 bases and the J segment 10 bases; nucleotides outside the gene matches: 17. The CDR3 consists of 16 residues.

In this sample, this clone turned up once. The chain links TRBV4-1 to TRBJ1-1; tentative D call: TRBD1 (6 bases). Germline V CDR1 and CDR2: MGHRA, YSYEKL. CDR3 length equals 16 residues. V was clipped by 0 bases and J by 4 bases, with 15 bases between them. The CDR3 region is CASSQDVYRVVTEAFF. CDR3 bases: TGCGCCAGCAGCCAAGATGTTTACAGGGTGGTCACTGAAGCTTTCTTT.

The V gene is TRBV29-1, the J gene TRBJ1-2; 9 bases fit TRBD1. This CDR3 comprises 13 residues. After removal of 6 bases from V and 8 bases from J, the junction contained 10 bases not matched to a gene. Germline V gene lookup returns CDR1 SQVTM and CDR2 ANQGSEA. The CDR3 is CSVPGTGLSGYTF. In DNA form, the CDR3 reads TGCAGCGTACCCGGGACAGGGCTAAGCGGCTACACCTTC.

The chain couples TRBV27 to TRBJ1-5; 9 positions agree with TRBD1. This CDR3 contains 16 residues. Germline V gives CDR1 MNHEY, CDR2 SMNVEV (reference sequence). J lost 2 bases, V lost 2 bases, and 4 bases had no gene match. In DNA, the CDR3 is TGTGCCAGCAGTTTAACAGGGGGCTGGGGCAATCAGCCCCAGCATTTT. It codes for CASSLTGGWGNQPQHF.

V and J are TRBV11-2 and TRBJ1-4; TRBD1 agrees at 8 bases. Unmatched junction bases numbered 6, after V lost 5 bases and J lost 1 base. The CDR3 runs to 16 residues. Germline loops: CDR1 SGHAT, CDR2 FQNNGV. CDR3 sequence: CASSLGQGVTNEKLFF. CDR3 DNA sequence: TGTGCCAGCAGCCTAGGACAGGGTGTAACTAATGAAAAACTGTTTTTT.

The V gene is TRBV7-2, the J gene TRBJ1-1; no definite D call. Germline CDR1 and CDR2: SGHTA and FQGNSA. Deletions cut 2 bases from V and 0 bases from J, with 7 bases between. The CDR3 runs 14 residues. The CDR3 DNA follows: TGTGCCAGCAGCTTACAACAGATGAACACTGAAGCTTTCTTT. It yields the protein CASSLQQMNTEAFF.

This chain links TRBV12-3 or TRBV12-4 with TRBJ1-1; a weak D match, TRBD1 (6 bases). The CDR3 has 12 amino acids. V gave up 6 bases and J gave up 11 bases, with 16 bases separating them. The CDR3 coding sequence is TGTGCCAGCAGCTCCCCCAGGGGATCGGCTTTCTTT. Protein sequence: CASSSPRGSAFF.

V and J are TRBV7-6 and TRBJ2-1; no reliable D call. Trimming stripped 5 bases from V and 6 bases from J, with 11 bases between. Germline CDR1 and CDR2: SGHVS and FNYEAQ. CDR3 size: 13 residues. This CDR3 reads CASSHSRGNEQFF. CDR3 bases: TGTGCCAGCAGCCACTCTCGAGGCAATGAGCAGTTCTTC.

V usage is TRBV3-1 (or the pseudogene TRBV3-2) and J usage is TRBJ1-1; D unclear. Trimming shortened V by 6 bases and J by 3 bases, and 17 bases separated the two germline ends. The CDR3 runs 15 residues. The V gene's germline CDR1 is LGHDT and CDR2 YNNKEL (reference sequence). This CDR3 reads CASSPRRGMDTEAFF. The CDR3 DNA reads as TGTGCCAGCAGTCCGCGGCGAGGGATGGACACTGAAGCTTTCTTT.

The CDR3 loop is CASSQATGKLAFF. The CDR3 DNA sequence: TGCGCCAGCAGCCAAGCGACAGGGAAGCTGGCTTTCTTT. The J gene is TRBJ1-1, the V gene TRBV4-1; TRBD1 matches 7 bases. Germline V gives CDR1 MGHRA, CDR2 YSYEKL. The CDR3 consists of 13 residues. V lost 1 base and J lost 11; bases outside the gene matches: 7.

V usage is TRBV6-5 and J usage is TRBJ1-1; 7 nucleotides align to TRBD1. The trim removed 6 bases at V and 1 base at J, leaving 5 bases unmatched. CDR1 and CDR2 from the germline V gene are MNHEY and SVGAGI. CDR3 length: 14 residues. The CDR3 nucleotides read TGTGCCAGCAGACCGGGACAGTCGAACACTGAAGCTTTCTTT. As protein: CASRPGQSNTEAFF.

V is TRBV6-5 and J is TRBJ2-3, with 7 bases fitting TRBD2. V was clipped by 2 bases and J by 6 bases; unmatched bases: 5. Per germline, CDR1 MNHEY and CDR2 SVGAGI. The CDR3 extends over 14 amino acids. CDR3 DNA sequence: TGTGCCAGCAGTTACAGCTGGCGGGAGGATACGCAGTATTTT. It translates to CASSYSWREDTQYF.

The V gene is TRBV3-1 (or the pseudogene TRBV3-2), the J gene TRBJ2-2, with 11 bases matching TRBD2. The CDR3 runs to 19 residues. Germline assignment: CDR1 LGHDT and CDR2 YNNKEL (reference sequence). The V segment lost 3 bases and the J segment 5 bases; nucleotides outside the gene matches: 14. CDR3 DNA sequence: TGTGCCAGCAGCCACCCACTTTCTAGCGGGGGGTATGAGACCGGGGAGCTGTTTTTT. Translating it yields CASSHPLSSGGYETGELFF.

J is TRBJ2-7 and V is TRBV5-6, with D tentatively TRBD1 (7 bases). Germline CDR1 SGHDT, CDR2 YYEEEE. Trimming pared 3 bases from V and 4 bases from J, leaving 20 bases between. CDR3 size: 16 residues. The CDR3 DNA is TGTGCCAGCAGCTCCAGAACCACAGGGGCGGGATACGAGCAGTACTTC. Protein: CASSSRTTGAGYEQYF. The complete variable domain, with remaining parts taken from reference TRBV5-6 and TRBJ2-7, reads DAGVTQSPTHLIKTRGQQVTLRCSPKSGHDTVSWYQQALGQGPQFIFQYYEEEERQRGNFPDRFSGHQFPNYSSELNVNALLLGDSALYLCASSSRTTGAGYEQYFGPGTRLTVT.

This clone was recorded a few times. The DNA of the CDR3 is TGTGCCAGCAGCTTCGGGACAGGGGTAATTGAGCAGTACTTC. Translation: CASSFGTGVIEQYF. This chain uses TRBV5-6 with TRBJ2-7, with 10 bases aligning to TRBD1. The CDR3 extends over 14 amino acids. Trimming cost V 2 bases and J 7 bases; bases outside gene matches: 6. Germline lookup yields CDR1 SGHDT and CDR2 YYEEEE.

The rearrangement joins TRBV21-1 to TRBJ2-5; the table's D call, TRBD1, was not checked against the DNA. TRBV21-1 is listed as a pseudogene. The CDR3 has 15 residues. The CDR3 sequence is CASSPRDRGPETQYF. DNA of the CDR3: TGTGCCAGCAGCCCTCGGGACAGGGGGCCGGAGACCCAGTACTTC.